This T cell receptor beta chain was identified during a study of blood T cell repertoires in COVID-19. Study at large: Whether acute or convalescent, the COVID-19 samples came from the United States, Italy and Spain. The analysed material was cDNA or gDNA that came from T cells, B-cell-depleted T cells, or PBMCs.

Authors' processing steps: Researchers report that nucleated cell counts were estimated from reference gene primer amplification. The assay was immunoSEQ multiplex PCR, and TCRdb's table has in-frame clones only and misses some. Clone size and V and J calls were adopted from that table, with D and trimming inferred from the DNA. This sample has 310,000 or so clones, with approximately 84% found just once. As for this clone: At one end, the junction sequence differs from germline, possibly due to a read error.

CDR1 and CDR2 (germline): SGHDN, FVKESK. The CDR3 is 13 amino acids. The chain links TRBV14 to TRBJ2-1; D may be TRBD2 (7 bases). The receptor was derived from a woman younger than 45 who had recovered from COVID-19. The source material was peripheral blood. The CDR3 loop reads CASSQDPGGRMVF. In DNA, the CDR3 is TGTGCCAGCAGCCAAGATCCCGGGGGGCGCATGGTCTTC.